The present T cell receptor (beta chain) was sequenced within a study of blood T cell repertoires in COVID-19. Turning to the study itself: COVID-19 samples, acute and convalescent, were from the United States, Italy and Spain.

The germline gives CDR1 KGHSH, CDR2 LQKENI. The CDR3 has 14 residues. The V gene lost 8 bases and the J gene lost 0 bases, with 11 bases spanning the gap. Authors' methods: Amplification with reference gene primers provided the estimates of nucleated cell counts. This table comes from immunoSEQ multiplex PCR, and its TCRdb copy is limited to in-frame clones, with some not included. V, J and clone size derive from that table, while D and trimming were established from the DNA sequence. The sample yields 100,000 or so clones, approximately 62% seen once. The TCR was taken from a man older than 75 with acute or convalescent COVID-19. The sequenced sample was peripheral blood. The V and J genes are TRBV18 and TRBJ1-3; D unresolved. CDR3 in DNA: TGTGCCAGCACAGCAAGCACCTCTGGAAACACCATATATTTT. Protein product: CASTASTSGNTIYF.